The 30 T cell receptor beta chains listed next were all sequenced from one sample in a study of immune heterogeneity within non-small cell lung tumors. Template input was genomic DNA from bulk tumor (around 630 ng per sample). Several spatially distant biopsies were obtained per primary tumor intraoperatively. The study enrolled patients with untreated, newly diagnosed non-small cell lung cancer who underwent curative surgery. It was with 32 V and 13 J primers that multiplex PCR amplified TCR beta CDR3. TCRdb itself ran the multiplex PCR reads through MiXCR, one entry per CDR3 protein. The sample lists 30,000 to 40,000 distinct CDR3 sequences, less than 35% seen once, with around 3.9% in the top ten. The sequenced sample consisted of lung tumor tissue. These receptors were taken from a man in his forties with non-small cell lung cancer.

The sample holds many counts of this clonotype. The V and J genes are TRBV5-6 and TRBJ2-7; D gene unclear. Germline CDR1 SGHDT, CDR2 YYEEEE. V was cut by 4 bases and J by 11 bases, with 16 bases left in between. There are 12 residues in the CDR3. CDR3 in DNA: TGTGCCAGCAGCCGTTTTGGGCTCAATAAGTACTTC. It yields the protein CASSRFGLNKYF.

Turning to this clonotype: It may be a read error: a sequence one base away is much more abundant. The V call is TRBV14, the J call TRBJ2-1; D remains ambiguous. V lost 4 bases and J 12 bases, leaving 7 bases between the germline ends. This CDR3 has 10 residues. The V gene's germline CDR1 is SGHDN and CDR2 FVKESK. The CDR3 nucleotides are TGTGCCAGCAGCCGAACGGGGCAGTTCTTC. Translating it yields CASSRTGQFF.

Points on this clonotype: This may stem from a read error, because a much larger clone lies one nucleotide away. The CDR3 region is CASSPRDSGYEQYF. The CDR3 DNA reads TGTGCCAGCTCACCTCGGGACAGTGGATACGAGCAGTACTTC. The chain combines TRBV18 with TRBJ2-7; 7 bases match TRBD1. CDR3 length: 14 amino acids. Germline loops: CDR1 KGHSH, CDR2 LQKENI. Trimming at V came to 3 bases and at J to 4 bases, leaving 6 bases not matched to a gene.

This clonotype appeared a few times. The chain employs TRBV4-3 and TRBJ1-5; D ambiguous. Germline CDR1 LGHNA, CDR2 YSLEER. The CDR3 is made up of 15 amino acids. The V gene lost 1 base and the J gene lost 0 bases, with 7 bases spanning the gap. The CDR3 reads CASSQVLYSNQPQHF. DNA of the CDR3: TGCGCCAGCAGCCAAGTTCTTTATAGCAATCAGCCCCAGCATTTT.

This chain uses TRBV20-1 with TRBJ1-1, with D perhaps matching TRBD1 (5 bases). The CDR3 consists of 13 residues. Per the germline V gene, CDR1 is DFQATT and CDR2 is SNEGSKA (reference sequence). Trimming left V 6 bases short and J 5 bases short, with 16 bases between. CDR3 region: CSAANGAGTEAFF. CDR3 bases: TGCAGTGCCGCCAATGGGGCCGGGACTGAAGCTTTCTTT.

The rearrangement links TRBV12-3 or TRBV12-4 to TRBJ2-7; tentative D call: TRBD1 (5 bases). The CDR3 totals 11 residues. Trimming pared 9 bases from V and 0 bases from J, leaving 6 bases between. The CDR3 region is CASQGSYEQYF. CDR3 nucleotide sequence: TGTGCCAGTCAGGGCTCCTACGAGCAGTACTTC.

Ten or more counts support this clonotype. The V and J genes are TRBV18 and TRBJ1-2; 7 nucleotides line up with TRBD1. V shed 6 bases and J 8 bases; nucleotides not matched to a gene: 15. The length of the CDR3 is 15 residues. Germline assignment: CDR1 KGHSH and CDR2 LQKENI. CDR3 in DNA: TGTGCCAGCTCCCCGCTTGATGACAGGGAACGCGGCTACACCTTC. Residues: CASSPLDDRERGYTF.

About this clonotype: A read error may explain this, as a much larger clone is one base away. The V call is TRBV3-1, the J call TRBJ2-3, with 13 bases lining up with TRBD2. CDR3 length equals 16 residues. Germline lookup yields CDR1 LGHDT and CDR2 YNNKEL (reference sequence). This chain's CDR3 is CANSRTSGSFTDTQYF. CDR3 nucleotides: TGTGCCAACAGCCGGACTAGCGGGAGTTTCACAGATACGCAGTATTTT.

The gene calls are TRBV24-1 and TRBJ2-3; 8 bases fit TRBD1. Per the germline V gene, CDR1 is KGHDR and CDR2 is SFDVKD. Trimming removed 2 bases from V and 3 bases from J; junction bases left unmatched: 27. This CDR3 has 23 amino acids. The CDR3 DNA reads as TGTGCCACCAGTGATTACCCTTTGCGACCGGGACAGGTGATTTTAAGGTCGACAGATACGCAGTATTTT. Its translation: CATSDYPLRPGQVILRSTDTQYF.

A remark on this clonotype: This could be a read error, since a much larger clone is one nucleotide away. The J gene is TRBJ1-3, the V gene TRBV30, with 9 bases fitting TRBD1. The V and J ends lost 0 bases and 1 base, in that order; junction bases with no gene match: 4. Germline V lookup: CDR1 GTSNPN, CDR2 SVGIG (reference sequence). The CDR3 covers 16 residues. In DNA, the CDR3 is TGTGCCTGGAGTGTAACAGGGGGCGAATCTGGAAACACCATATATTTT. Amino acids: CAWSVTGGESGNTIYF.

The gene calls are TRBV5-1 and TRBJ1-1; D not certain. The CDR3 runs to 14 residues. CDR1 is SGHRS and CDR2 is YFSETQ in the germline V gene. V dropped 0 bases and J dropped 4 bases, with 10 bases sitting between them. CDR3 in amino acids: CASSLGGLTTEAFF. CDR3 coding DNA: TGCGCCAGCAGCTTGGGTGGACTTACCACTGAAGCTTTCTTT.

The chain employs TRBV29-1 and TRBJ2-7; possible D gene TRBD2, 6 bases. The germline V gene encodes CDR1 SQVTM and CDR2 ANQGSEA. The CDR3 length is 13 residues. The V end lost 4 bases, the J end lost 4 bases, and 14 bases lay between the germline ends. The CDR3 nucleotides are TGCAGCGTTGGGGAGGTCAGCCTTTACGAGCAGTACTTC. Residues: CSVGEVSLYEQYF.

The V call is TRBV29-1, the J call TRBJ2-3; 11 bases match TRBD2. Germline V gene lookup returns CDR1 SQVTM and CDR2 ANQGSEA. With V trimmed by 1 base and J by 2 bases, 5 bases remained unmatched. The CDR3 runs to 16 residues. CDR3 nucleotide sequence: TGCAGCGTTGAAGTAGGGACTAGCGGATACACAGATACGCAGTATTTT. Its translation: CSVEVGTSGYTDTQYF.

This clonotype was counted a few times. The chain uses TRBV20-1 and TRBJ2-1, with 7 bases fitting TRBD1. Germline CDR1 reads DFQATT; CDR2 reads SNEGSKA (reference sequence). J gave up 6 bases and V 4 bases, and 3 bases lay outside the gene matches. The CDR3 is 12 residues long. Here the CDR3 DNA reads TGCAGTGCTAACGACAGGGCCAATGAGCAGTTCTTC. Its protein product is CSANDRANEQFF.

This clonotype was picked up a small number of times. The chain links TRBV6-6 to TRBJ2-7; TRBD2 matches 10 bases. After removal of 0 bases from V and 6 bases from J, the junction contained 2 bases not matched to a gene. Germline CDR1 is MNHNY and CDR2 is SVGAGI (reference sequence). The CDR3 extends over 14 amino acids. CDR3 in amino acids: CASSYSGLASEQYF. The DNA of the CDR3 is TGTGCCAGCAGTTACTCGGGACTAGCGTCCGAGCAGTACTTC.

CDR3 DNA: TGTGCCAGCAGCCCCCGGACGGGTTACAATGAGCAGTTCTTC. Amino acid sequence: CASSPRTGYNEQFF. The chain carries TRBV3-1 and TRBJ2-1; D is unclear. The germline CDR1 and CDR2 sequences are LGHDT and YNNKEL (reference sequence). The CDR3 is 14 amino acids. Trimming cost V 4 bases and J 4 bases, with 11 bases left between them.

A word on this clonotype: A clone one base away is much larger, so this may be a read error. The chain joins TRBV12-3 or TRBV12-4 to TRBJ2-1; 7 bases are a match to TRBD2. This CDR3 is 14 amino acids long. For the CDR3, the DNA is TGTGCCAGAAGTTTGGGTGGCGGGAGCAATGAGCAGTTCTTC. Protein product: CARSLGGGSNEQFF.

The chain is built from TRBV5-1 and TRBJ1-1; no clear D. This CDR3 is built from 14 residues. Trimming pared 0 bases from V and 1 base from J, leaving 7 bases between. Germline-derived CDR1 and CDR2 are SGHRS and YFSETQ. Here the CDR3 DNA reads TGCGCCAGCAGCTTGGATGCGCAGAACACTGAAGCTTTCTTT. As protein: CASSLDAQNTEAFF.

This clonotype has a single count. Possible read error: a much larger clone is one base away. The chain combines TRBV7-2 with TRBJ1-6; TRBD1 matches 8 bases. Per the germline V gene, CDR1 is SGHTA and CDR2 is FQGNSA. This CDR3 is 15 amino acids long. The CDR3 DNA reads TGTGCCAGCAGCCCCAGGGGGCGACAGAATTCACCCCTCAACTTT. Amino acids: CASSPRGRQNSPLNF.

This clonotype appeared a few times. The chain uses TRBV2 and TRBJ1-5; no clear D. Germline loops: CDR1 SNHLY, CDR2 FYNNEI. The CDR3 has 13 amino acids. Trimming removed 7 bases at V and 0 bases at J, with 7 bases between. CDR3 loop: CASKTDSNQPQHF. CDR3 coding DNA: TGTGCCAGCAAAACAGATAGCAATCAGCCCCAGCATTTT. Together with reference TRBV2 and TRBJ1-5, the CDR3 gives the full variable domain: EPEVTQTPSHQVTQMGQEVILRCVPISNHLYFYWYRQILGQKVEFLVSFYNNEISEKSEIFDDQFSVERPDGSNFTLKIRSTKLEDSAMYFCASKTDSNQPQHFGDGTRLSIL.

This clonotype was observed at least ten times. The junction differs from germline at one of its ends, possibly a read error. The gene calls are TRBV27 and TRBJ2-7; 9 positions match TRBD2. Germline V gene lookup returns CDR1 MNHEY and CDR2 SMNVEV (reference sequence). The CDR3 runs to 11 residues. In nucleotides, the CDR3 is TGTGCCAGCAGTTTATCGACTAGCGGACTCTTC. This translates into CASSLSTSGLF.

This clonotype was detected many times. The chain links TRBV19 to TRBJ2-3; TRBD2 agrees at 7 bases. Germline CDR1 LNHDA, CDR2 SQIVND (reference sequence). This CDR3 is built from 12 residues. Trimming at V came to 6 bases and at J to 6 bases, leaving 3 bases not matched to a gene. The chain's CDR3 is CASSGGGDTQYF. DNA for the CDR3: TGTGCCAGTAGCGGCGGGGGTGATACGCAGTATTTT.

This clonotype is a singleton in its sample. Being one base from a much bigger clone, this may be a read error. The J gene is TRBJ2-6, the V gene TRBV6-1, with TRBD1 matching over 7 bases. The CDR3 loop spans 13 amino acids. CDR1 MNHNS and CDR2 SASEGT come from the germline V gene. The CDR3 sequence: CASSTGTVNALTF. The CDR3 coding sequence is TGTGCCAGCAGTACCGGGACAGTCAACGCCCTGACTTTC.

As concerns this clonotype: A read error may explain this, as a much larger clone is one base away. The chain is built from TRBV19 and TRBJ1-5; D perhaps matches TRBD1 (6 bases). Germline V CDR1 and CDR2: LNHDA, SQIVND (reference sequence). There are 14 residues in the CDR3. This CDR3 reads CASAKVGGNQPHHF. CDR3 bases: TGTGCCAGTGCGAAGGTGGGGGGCAATCAGCCCCATCATTTT. Combining the CDR3 with reference TRBV19 and TRBJ1-5 gives the whole variable domain DGGITQSPKYLFRKEGQNVTLSCEQNLNHDAMYWYRQDPGQGLRLIYYSQIVNDFQKGDIAEGYSVSREKKESFPLTVTSAQKNPTAFYLCASAKVGGNQPHHFGDGTRLSIL.

J is TRBJ2-2 and V is TRBV11-3; 8 nucleotides match TRBD2. Germline V lookup: CDR1 SGHNT, CDR2 YENEEA. Trimming took 6 bases from V and 2 from J; bases not matched to a gene: 11. The length of the CDR3 is 17 residues. This chain's CDR3 is CASRPPDGRGNTGELFF. The CDR3 DNA reads as TGTGCCAGCAGACCCCCGGACGGGAGGGGTAACACCGGGGAGCTGTTTTTT.

Remarks on this clonotype: Being one base from a much bigger clone, this may be a read error. V gene TRBV4-3 combines with J gene TRBJ2-3; possibly TRBD1 for D (6 bases). The CDR3 sequence is 17 residues long. Germline V gene lookup returns CDR1 LGHNA and CDR2 YSLEER. V lost 1 base to trimming and J lost 1 base, with 15 bases between them. The CDR3: CASSQVDTGSGTDTQYF. In DNA, the CDR3 is TGCGCCAGCAGCCAAGTAGATACAGGGTCAGGCACAGATACGCAGTATTTT.

This clonotype was seen a handful of times. The CDR3 DNA sequence: TGTGCCAGTAGTATTTTTTCCAGCGGGAGTGGTGAGCAGTTCTTC. Its translation: CASSIFSSGSGEQFF. The chain employs TRBV19 and TRBJ2-1; 8 positions agree with TRBD2. The CDR3 loop spans 15 amino acids. Germline V gives CDR1 LNHDA, CDR2 SQIVND (reference sequence). V was pared by 3 bases and J by 9 bases, with 10 bases of the junction left unmatched.

A word on this clonotype: A read error may explain this, as a much larger clone is one base away. This sequence joins TRBV11-2 and TRBJ2-1; D is perhaps TRBD2 (6 bases). Looked up from germline, CDR1 is SGHAT and CDR2 is FQNNGV. The length of the CDR3 is 14 residues. The CDR3 region has the DNA TGTGTCAGCAGCTTAGTCCCGGGGGACAATGAGCAGTTCTTC. Amino acids: CVSSLVPGDNEQFF.

The V call is TRBV12-3 or TRBV12-4, the J call TRBJ2-3; D is unresolved. Trimming took 1 base from V and 5 from J, leaving 7 bases between them. This CDR3 has 13 residues. Here the CDR3 reads CASSLGIGDTQYF. The CDR3 DNA sequence: TGTGCCAGCAGTTTAGGGATAGGAGATACGCAGTATTTT.

This clonotype turned up a few times. The rearrangement joins TRBV6-5 to TRBJ1-4; no clear D gene. This CDR3 has 15 residues. Trimming shortened V by 0 bases and J by 6 bases, and 11 bases separated the two germline ends. Germline V gives CDR1 MNHEY, CDR2 SVGAGI. CDR3 sequence (DNA): TGTGCCAGCAGTTACTCTGCCAGGAAACATGAAAAACTGTTTTTT. Protein product: CASSYSARKHEKLFF.